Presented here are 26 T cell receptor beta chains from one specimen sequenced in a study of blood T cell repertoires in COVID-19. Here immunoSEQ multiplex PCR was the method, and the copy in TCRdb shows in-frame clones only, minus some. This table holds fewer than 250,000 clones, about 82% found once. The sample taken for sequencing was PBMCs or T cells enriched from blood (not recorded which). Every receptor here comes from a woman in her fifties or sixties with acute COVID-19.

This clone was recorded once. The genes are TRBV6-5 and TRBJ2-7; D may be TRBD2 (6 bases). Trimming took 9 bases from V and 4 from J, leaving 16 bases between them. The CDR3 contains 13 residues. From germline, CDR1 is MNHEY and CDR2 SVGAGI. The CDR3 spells CASSKGGIYEQYF. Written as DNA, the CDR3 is TGTGCCAGTTCGAAGGGAGGTATTTACGAGCAGTACTTC.

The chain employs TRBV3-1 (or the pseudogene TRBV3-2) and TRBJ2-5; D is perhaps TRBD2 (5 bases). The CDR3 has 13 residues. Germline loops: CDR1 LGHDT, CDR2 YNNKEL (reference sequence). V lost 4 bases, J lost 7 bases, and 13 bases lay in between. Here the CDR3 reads CASSPVPEGTQYF. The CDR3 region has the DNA TGTGCCAGCAGCCCAGTACCCGAGGGGACCCAGTACTTC.

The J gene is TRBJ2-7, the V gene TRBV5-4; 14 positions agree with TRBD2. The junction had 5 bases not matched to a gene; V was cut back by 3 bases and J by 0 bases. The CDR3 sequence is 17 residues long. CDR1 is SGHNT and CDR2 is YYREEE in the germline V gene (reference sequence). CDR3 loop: CASSSGTSGGSSYEQYF. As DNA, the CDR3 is TGTGCCAGCAGCTCCGGGACTAGCGGGGGAAGCTCCTACGAGCAGTACTTC.

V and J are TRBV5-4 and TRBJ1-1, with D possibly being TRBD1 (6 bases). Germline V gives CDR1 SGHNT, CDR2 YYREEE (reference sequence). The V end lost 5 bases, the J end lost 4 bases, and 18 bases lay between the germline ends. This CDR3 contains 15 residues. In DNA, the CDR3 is TGTGCCAGCAGGGTGCGGGGGGGCTTGGGCACTGAAGCTTTCTTT. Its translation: CASRVRGGLGTEAFF.

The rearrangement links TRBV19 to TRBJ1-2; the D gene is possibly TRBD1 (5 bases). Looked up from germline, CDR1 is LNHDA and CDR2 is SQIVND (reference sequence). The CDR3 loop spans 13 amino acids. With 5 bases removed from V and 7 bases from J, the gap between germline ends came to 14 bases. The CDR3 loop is CASSGQGIGGYTF. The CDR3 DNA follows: TGTGCCAGTAGTGGCCAGGGCATTGGTGGCTACACCTTC. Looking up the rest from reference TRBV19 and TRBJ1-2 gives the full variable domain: DGGITQSPKYLFRKEGQNVTLSCEQNLNHDAMYWYRQDPGQGLRLIYYSQIVNDFQKGDIAEGYSVSREKKESFPLTVTSAQKNPTAFYLCASSGQGIGGYTFGSGTRLTVV.

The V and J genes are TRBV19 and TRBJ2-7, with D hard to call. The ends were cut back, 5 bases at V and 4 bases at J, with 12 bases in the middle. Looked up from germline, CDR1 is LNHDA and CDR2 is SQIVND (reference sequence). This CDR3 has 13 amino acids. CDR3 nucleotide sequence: TGTGCCAGTAGTTTCCTTTTCTTGTACGAGCAGTACTTC. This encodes CASSFLFLYEQYF.

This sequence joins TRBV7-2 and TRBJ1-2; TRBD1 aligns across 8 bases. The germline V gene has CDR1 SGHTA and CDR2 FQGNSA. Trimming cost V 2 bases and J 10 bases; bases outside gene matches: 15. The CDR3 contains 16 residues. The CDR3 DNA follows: TGTGCCAGCAGCTTAAGGCCCTCTAGGACAGGGACTCCCTACACCTTC. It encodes CASSLRPSRTGTPYTF.

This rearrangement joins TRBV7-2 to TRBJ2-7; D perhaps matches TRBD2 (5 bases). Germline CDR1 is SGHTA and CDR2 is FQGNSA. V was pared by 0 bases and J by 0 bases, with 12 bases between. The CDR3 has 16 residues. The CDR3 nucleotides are TGTGCCAGCAGCTTAGCACACGGACTTAGCTCCTACGAGCAGTACTTC. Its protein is CASSLAHGLSSYEQYF.

The CDR3 region has the DNA TGTGCCAGTAGGACAGGGGCTGGAAACACCATATATTTT. Translated, it gives CASRTGAGNTIYF. The chain combines TRBV19 with TRBJ1-3, with 8 bases aligning to TRBD1. Germline values: CDR1 LNHDA, CDR2 SQIVND (reference sequence). The junction had 0 bases not matched to a gene; V was cut back by 6 bases and J by 2 bases. The CDR3 is 13 amino acids.

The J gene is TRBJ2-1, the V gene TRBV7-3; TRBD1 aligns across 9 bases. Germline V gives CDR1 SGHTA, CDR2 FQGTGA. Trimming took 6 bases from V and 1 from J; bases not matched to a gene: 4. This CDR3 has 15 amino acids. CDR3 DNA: TGTGCCAGCAGTTCCGGGACAGGGTCCTACAATGAGCAGTTCTTC. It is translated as CASSSGTGSYNEQFF.

This CDR3 is CASSRKGTSGDYEQYF. The CDR3 region has the DNA TGCGCCAGCAGTAGAAAAGGGACTAGCGGGGACTACGAGCAGTACTTC. V and J are TRBV5-1 and TRBJ2-7, with 13 bases that match TRBD2. Trimming removed 5 bases from V and 3 bases from J; junction bases left unmatched: 8. CDR3 length equals 16 residues. CDR1 is SGHRS and CDR2 is YFSETQ in the germline V gene.

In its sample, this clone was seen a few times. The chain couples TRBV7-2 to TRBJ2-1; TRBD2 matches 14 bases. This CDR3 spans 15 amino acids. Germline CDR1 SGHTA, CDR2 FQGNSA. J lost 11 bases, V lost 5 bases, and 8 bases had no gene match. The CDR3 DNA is TGTGCCAGCAGCCTGGGACTAGCGGGGGAGAGTCAGCAGTTCTTC. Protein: CASSLGLAGESQQFF.

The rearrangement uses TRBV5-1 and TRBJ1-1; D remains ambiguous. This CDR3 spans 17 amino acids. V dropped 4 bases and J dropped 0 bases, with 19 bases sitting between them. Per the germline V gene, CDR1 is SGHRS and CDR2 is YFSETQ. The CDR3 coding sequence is TGCGCCAGCAGCCGCCAAAACAGTCACAACTTGAACACTGAAGCTTTCTTT. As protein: CASSRQNSHNLNTEAFF.

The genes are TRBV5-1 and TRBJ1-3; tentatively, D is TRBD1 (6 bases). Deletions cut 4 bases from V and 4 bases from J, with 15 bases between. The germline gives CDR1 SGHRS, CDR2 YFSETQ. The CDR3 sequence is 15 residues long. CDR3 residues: CASSPLGGQGNTIYF. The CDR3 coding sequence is TGCGCCAGCAGCCCCCTGGGGGGGCAAGGAAACACCATATATTTT. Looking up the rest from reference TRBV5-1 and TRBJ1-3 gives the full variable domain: KAGVTQTPRYLIKTRGQQVTLSCSPISGHRSVSWYQQTPGQGLQFLFEYFSETQRNKGNFPGRFSGRQFSNSRSEMNVSTLELGDSALYLCASSPLGGQGNTIYFGEGSWLTVV.

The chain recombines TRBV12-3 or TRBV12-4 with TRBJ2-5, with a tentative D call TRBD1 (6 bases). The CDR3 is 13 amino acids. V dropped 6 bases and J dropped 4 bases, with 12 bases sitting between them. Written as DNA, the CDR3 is TGTGCCAGCAGGGACAGAAGTCGAGAGACCCAGTACTTC. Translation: CASRDRSRETQYF.

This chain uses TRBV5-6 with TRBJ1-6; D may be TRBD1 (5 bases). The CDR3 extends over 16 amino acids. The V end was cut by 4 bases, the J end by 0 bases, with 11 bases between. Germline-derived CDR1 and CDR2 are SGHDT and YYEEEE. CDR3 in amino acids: CASSTRGSSYNSPLHF. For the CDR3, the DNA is TGTGCCAGCAGCACCCGGGGGAGCTCCTATAATTCACCCCTCCACTTT.

The CDR3 protein is CASSGAGQGDYGYTF. The DNA of the CDR3 is TGTGCCAGCAGCGGAGCGGGACAGGGGGACTATGGCTACACCTTC. The genes are TRBV6-5 and TRBJ1-2; 11 bases align to TRBD1. J was trimmed by 3 bases and V by 6 bases; bases with no gene match: 6. The germline CDR1 and CDR2 sequences are MNHEY and SVGAGI. The CDR3 length is 15 residues.

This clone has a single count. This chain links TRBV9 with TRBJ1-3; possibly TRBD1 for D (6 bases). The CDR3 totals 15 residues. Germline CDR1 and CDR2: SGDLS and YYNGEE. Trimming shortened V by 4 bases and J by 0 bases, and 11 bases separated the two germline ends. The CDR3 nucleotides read TGTGCCAGCAGCTCTACAGGGTTCTCTGGAAACACCATATATTTT. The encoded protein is CASSSTGFSGNTIYF.

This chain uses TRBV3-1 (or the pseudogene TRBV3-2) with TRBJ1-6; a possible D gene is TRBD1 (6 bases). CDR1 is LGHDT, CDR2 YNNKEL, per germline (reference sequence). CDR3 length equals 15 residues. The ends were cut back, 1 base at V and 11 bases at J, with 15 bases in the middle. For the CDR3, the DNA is TGTGCCAGCAGCCAAGGGGTGACAGGTTTAGCACCCCTCCACTTT. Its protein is CASSQGVTGLAPLHF.

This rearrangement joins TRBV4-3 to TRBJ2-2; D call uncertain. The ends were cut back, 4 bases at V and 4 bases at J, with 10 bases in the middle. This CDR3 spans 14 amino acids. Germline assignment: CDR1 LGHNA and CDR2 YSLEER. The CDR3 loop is CASSRAPGTGELFF. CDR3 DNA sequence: TGCGCCAGCAGCCGGGCCCCAGGCACCGGGGAGCTGTTTTTT.

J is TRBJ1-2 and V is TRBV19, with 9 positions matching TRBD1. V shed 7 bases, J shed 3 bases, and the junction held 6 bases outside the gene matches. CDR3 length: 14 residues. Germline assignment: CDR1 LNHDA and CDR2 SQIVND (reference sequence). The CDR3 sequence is CASTTQGADYGYTF. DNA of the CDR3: TGTGCCAGTACCACACAGGGGGCGGACTATGGCTACACCTTC.

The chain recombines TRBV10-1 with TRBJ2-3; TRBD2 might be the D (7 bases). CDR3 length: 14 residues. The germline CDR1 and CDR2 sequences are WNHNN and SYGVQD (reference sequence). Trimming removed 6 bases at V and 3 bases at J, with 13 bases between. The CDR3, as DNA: TGCGCCAGCAGAAAAGCGGGGACAACAGATACGCAGTATTTT. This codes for CASRKAGTTDTQYF.

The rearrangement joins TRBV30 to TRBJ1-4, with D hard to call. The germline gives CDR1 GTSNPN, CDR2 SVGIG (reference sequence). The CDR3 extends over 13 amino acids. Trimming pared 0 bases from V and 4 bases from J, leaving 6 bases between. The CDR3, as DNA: TGTGCCTGGAGTGTAGGGAGTAATGAAAAACTGTTTTTT. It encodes CAWSVGSNEKLFF.

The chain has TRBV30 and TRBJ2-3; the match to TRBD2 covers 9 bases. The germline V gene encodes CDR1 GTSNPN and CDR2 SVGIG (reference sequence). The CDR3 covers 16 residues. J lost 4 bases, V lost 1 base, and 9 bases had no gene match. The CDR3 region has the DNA TGTGCCTGGAGTGCGGCCGGCGGGGGGGGATCAGATACGCAGTATTTT. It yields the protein CAWSAAGGGGSDTQYF.

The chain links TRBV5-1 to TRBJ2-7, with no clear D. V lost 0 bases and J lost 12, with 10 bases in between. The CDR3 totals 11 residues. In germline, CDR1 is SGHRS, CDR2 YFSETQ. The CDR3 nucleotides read TGCGCCAGCAGCTTGGAGGCGGAGAGGTACTTC. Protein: CASSLEAERYF.

The CDR3 bases are TGTGCCAGCTCACCGATTCAAGGACAGGCTTTCTCTGGAAACACCATATATTTT. Its translation: CASSPIQGQAFSGNTIYF. The chain has TRBV18 and TRBJ1-3, with 7 bases lining up with TRBD1. CDR3 size: 18 residues. V shed 3 bases and J 0 bases; nucleotides not matched to a gene: 11. CDR1 is KGHSH and CDR2 is LQKENI in the germline V gene.